Many counts were recorded for the clone carrying this TCR beta chain. Its antigen remains unknown. The data originate from a study of regulatory T cells in long-lasting Graves disease. Study information: Less than 3 months of antithyroid drugs had been taken by newly diagnosed Graves' patients. Overall study findings and caveats: Results may be inaccurate due to the small sample size.

Germline V gives CDR1 GTSNPN, CDR2 SVGIG (reference sequence). The V and J ends lost 1 base and 11 bases respectively, with 15 bases between them. This CDR3 has 13 residues. Time point given: newly diagnosed GD, antithyroid drugs for less than 3 months. RNA isolated from PBMCs was used to make the TCR library. Through Arm-PCR of CDR3 regions and iRepertoire HTBI primers, TCR beta libraries were built. One entry per CDR3 protein, called by TCRdb with MiXCR from the multiplex PCR reads. Of approximately 540,000 distinct CDR3 sequences listed, around 12% are singletons. In addition, the sample was reused for a study of T cells in Graves' hyperthyroidism and ophthalmopathy.

The source of this sequence is a woman between 25 and 40 years old with Graves disease. The chain recombines TRBV30 with TRBJ2-1, with D perhaps matching TRBD1 (7 bases). The specimen was peripheral blood mononuclear cells (PBMCs), collected at new diagnosis, from a patient treated with antithyroid drugs. The CDR3 nucleotides read TGTGCCTGGAGTGCAGCCGGGGGACAGAAGCAGTTCTTC. Protein product: CAWSAAGGQKQFF.